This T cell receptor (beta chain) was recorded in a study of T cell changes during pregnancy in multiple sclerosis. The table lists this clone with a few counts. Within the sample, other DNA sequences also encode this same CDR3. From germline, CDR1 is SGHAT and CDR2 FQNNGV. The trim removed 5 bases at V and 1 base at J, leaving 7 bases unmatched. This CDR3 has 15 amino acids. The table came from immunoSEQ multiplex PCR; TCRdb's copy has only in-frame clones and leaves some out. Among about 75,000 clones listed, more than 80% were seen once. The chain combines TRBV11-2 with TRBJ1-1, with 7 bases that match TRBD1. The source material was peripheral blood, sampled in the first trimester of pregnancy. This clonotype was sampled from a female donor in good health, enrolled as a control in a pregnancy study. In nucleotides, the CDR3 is TGTGCCAGCAGCCTCGCTGGGACAGCGAACACTGAAGCTTTCTTT. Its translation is CASSLAGTANTEAFF.